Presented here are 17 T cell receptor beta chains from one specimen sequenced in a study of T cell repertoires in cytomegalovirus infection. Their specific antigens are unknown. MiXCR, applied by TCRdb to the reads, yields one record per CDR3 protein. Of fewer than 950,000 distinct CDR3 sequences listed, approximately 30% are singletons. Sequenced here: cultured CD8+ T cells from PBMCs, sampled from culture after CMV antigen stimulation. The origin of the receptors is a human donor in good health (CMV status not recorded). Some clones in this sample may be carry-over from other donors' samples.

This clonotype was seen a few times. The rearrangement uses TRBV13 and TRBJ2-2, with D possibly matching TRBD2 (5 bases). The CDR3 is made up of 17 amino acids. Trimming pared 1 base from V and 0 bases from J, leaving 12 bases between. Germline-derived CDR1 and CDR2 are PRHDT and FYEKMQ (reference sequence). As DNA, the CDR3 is TGTGCCAGCAGCTTAGTCGGGGAAAGCGCGAACACCGGGGAGCTGTTTTTT. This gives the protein CASSLVGESANTGELFF.

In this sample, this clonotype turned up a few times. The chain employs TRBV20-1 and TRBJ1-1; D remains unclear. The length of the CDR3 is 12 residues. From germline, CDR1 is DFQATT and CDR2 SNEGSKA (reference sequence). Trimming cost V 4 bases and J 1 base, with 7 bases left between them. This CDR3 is CSAKRQNTEAFF. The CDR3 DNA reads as TGCAGTGCTAAAAGACAGAACACTGAAGCTTTCTTT.

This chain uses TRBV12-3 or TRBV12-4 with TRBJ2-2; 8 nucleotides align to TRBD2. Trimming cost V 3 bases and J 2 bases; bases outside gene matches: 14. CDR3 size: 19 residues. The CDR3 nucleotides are TGTGCCAGCAGTTTCTCTGGAGCGGGGGTAGCCCTAAACACCGGGGAGCTGTTTTTT. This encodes CASSFSGAGVALNTGELFF.

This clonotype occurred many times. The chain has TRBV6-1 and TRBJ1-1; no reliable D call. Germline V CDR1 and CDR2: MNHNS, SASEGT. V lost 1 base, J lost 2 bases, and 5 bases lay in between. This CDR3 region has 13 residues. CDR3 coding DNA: TGTGCCAGCAGTGAAGGTATCAACACTGAAGCTTTCTTT. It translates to CASSEGINTEAFF.

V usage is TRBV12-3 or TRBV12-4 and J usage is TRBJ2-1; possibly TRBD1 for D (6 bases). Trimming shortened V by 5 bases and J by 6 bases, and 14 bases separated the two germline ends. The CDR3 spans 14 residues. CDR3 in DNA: TGTGCCAGCAGTCACACCTTGGACAGCAATGAGCAGTTCTTC. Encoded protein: CASSHTLDSNEQFF.

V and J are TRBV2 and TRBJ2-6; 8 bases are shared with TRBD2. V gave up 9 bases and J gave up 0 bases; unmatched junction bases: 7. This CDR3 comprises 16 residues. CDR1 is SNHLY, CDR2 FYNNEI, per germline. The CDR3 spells CARNSGTSSGANVLTF. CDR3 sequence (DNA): TGTGCCAGAAATAGCGGGACCAGCTCTGGGGCCAACGTCCTGACTTTC.

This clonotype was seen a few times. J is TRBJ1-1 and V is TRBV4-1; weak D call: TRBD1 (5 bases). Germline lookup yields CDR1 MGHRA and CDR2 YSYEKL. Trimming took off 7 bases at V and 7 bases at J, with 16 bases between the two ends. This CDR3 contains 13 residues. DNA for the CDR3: TGCGCCAGCACCCGGGGATCGGGGGGTGAAGCTTTCTTT. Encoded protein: CASTRGSGGEAFF.

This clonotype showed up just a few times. CDR3 DNA: TGTGCCAGCAGCTCCCTCCGGGACGACGAAGCTTTCTTT. It yields the protein CASSSLRDDEAFF. The V gene is TRBV7-6, the J gene TRBJ1-1, with a possible D match to TRBD1 (5 bases). Germline values: CDR1 SGHVS, CDR2 FNYEAQ. Trimming stripped 4 bases from V and 8 bases from J, with 14 bases between. This CDR3 contains 13 residues.

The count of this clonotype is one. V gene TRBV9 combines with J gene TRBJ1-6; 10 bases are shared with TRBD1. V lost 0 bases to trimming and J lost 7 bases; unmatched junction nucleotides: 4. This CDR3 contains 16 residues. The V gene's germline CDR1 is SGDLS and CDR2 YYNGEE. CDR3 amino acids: CASSVEGGQGNSPLHF. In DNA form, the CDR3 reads TGTGCCAGCAGCGTAGAGGGGGGACAGGGGAATTCACCCCTCCACTTT.

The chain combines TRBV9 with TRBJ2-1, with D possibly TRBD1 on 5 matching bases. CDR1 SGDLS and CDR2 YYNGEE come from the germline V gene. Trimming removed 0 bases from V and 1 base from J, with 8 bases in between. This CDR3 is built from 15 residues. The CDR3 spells CASSVVQGSYNEQFF. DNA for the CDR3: TGTGCCAGCAGCGTAGTTCAGGGATCCTACAATGAGCAGTTCTTC.

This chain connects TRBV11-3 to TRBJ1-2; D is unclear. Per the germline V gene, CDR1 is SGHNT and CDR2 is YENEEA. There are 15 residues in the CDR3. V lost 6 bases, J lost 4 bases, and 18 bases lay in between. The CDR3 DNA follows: TGTGCCAGCAGAGAGATGGAGGTGGCGCGCTATGGCTACACCTTC. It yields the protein CASREMEVARYGYTF.

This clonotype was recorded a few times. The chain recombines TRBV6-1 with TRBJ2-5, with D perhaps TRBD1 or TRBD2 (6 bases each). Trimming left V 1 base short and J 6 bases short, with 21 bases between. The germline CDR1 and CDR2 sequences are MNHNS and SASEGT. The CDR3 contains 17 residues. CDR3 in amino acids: CASSEGWGASPSQTQYF. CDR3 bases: TGTGCCAGCAGTGAAGGGTGGGGGGCCTCTCCATCACAGACCCAGTACTTC.

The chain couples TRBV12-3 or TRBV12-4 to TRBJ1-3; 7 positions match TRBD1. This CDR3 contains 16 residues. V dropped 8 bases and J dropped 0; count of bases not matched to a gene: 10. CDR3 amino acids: CASGLLGTASGNTIYF. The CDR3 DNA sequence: TGTGCCAGCGGACTTCTTGGGACAGCCTCTGGAAACACCATATATTTT.

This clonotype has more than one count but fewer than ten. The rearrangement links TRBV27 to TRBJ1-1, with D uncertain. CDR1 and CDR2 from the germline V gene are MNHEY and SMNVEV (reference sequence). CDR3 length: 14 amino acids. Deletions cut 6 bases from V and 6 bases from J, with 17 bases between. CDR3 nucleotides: TGTGCCAGCAGCCCCCCCGGTCGTGGGCCTGAAGCTTTCTTT. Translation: CASSPPGRGPEAFF.

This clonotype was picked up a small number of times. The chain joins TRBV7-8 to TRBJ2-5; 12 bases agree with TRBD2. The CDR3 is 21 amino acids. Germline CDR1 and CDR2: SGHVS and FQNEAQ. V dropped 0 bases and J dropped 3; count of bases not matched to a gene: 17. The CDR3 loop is CASSLARASGGASLLEETQYF. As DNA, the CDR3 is TGTGCCAGCAGCTTAGCGAGGGCTAGCGGGGGGGCCAGTTTGTTAGAAGAGACCCAGTACTTC.

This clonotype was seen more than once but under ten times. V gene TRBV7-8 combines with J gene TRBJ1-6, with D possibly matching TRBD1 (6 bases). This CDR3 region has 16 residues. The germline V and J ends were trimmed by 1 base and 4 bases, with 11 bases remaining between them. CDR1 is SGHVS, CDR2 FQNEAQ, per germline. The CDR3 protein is CASSLGEGGYNSPLHF. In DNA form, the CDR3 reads TGTGCCAGCAGCTTAGGGGAAGGGGGATATAATTCACCCCTCCACTTT.

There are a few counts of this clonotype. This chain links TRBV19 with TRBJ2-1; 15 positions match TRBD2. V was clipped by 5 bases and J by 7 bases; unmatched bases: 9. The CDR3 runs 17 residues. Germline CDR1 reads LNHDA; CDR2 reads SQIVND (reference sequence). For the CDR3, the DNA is TGTGCCAGTAGTCCTTATAGGACTAGCGGGGGGGAGAATGAGCAGTTCTTC. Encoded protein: CASSPYRTSGGENEQFF.